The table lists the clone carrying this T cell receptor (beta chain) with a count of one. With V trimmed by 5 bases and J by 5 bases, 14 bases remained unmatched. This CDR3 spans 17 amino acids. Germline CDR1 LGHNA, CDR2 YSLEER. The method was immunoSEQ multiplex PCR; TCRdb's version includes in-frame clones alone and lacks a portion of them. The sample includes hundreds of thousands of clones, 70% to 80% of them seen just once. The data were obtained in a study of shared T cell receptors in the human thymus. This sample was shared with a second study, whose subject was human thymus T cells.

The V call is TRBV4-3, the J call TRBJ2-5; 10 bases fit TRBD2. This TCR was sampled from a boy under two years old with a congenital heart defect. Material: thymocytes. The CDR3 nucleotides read TGCGCCAGCAGCACATTAGCGGGAGGCATATTGCGGGAGACCCAGTACTTC. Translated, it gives CASSTLAGGILRETQYF.